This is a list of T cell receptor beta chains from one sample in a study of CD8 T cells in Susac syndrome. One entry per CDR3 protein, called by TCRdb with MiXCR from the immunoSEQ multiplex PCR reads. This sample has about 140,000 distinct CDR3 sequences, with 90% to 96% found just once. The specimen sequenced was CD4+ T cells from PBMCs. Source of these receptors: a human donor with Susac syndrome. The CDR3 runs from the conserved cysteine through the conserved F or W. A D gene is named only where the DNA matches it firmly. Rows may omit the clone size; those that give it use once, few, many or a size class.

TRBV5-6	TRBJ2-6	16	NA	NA	TGTGCCAGCAGTTCATCAGGGGCTCGTGGGGCCAACGTCCTGACTTTC	CASSSSGARGANVLTF
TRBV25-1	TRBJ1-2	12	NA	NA	TGTGCCAGCAGTGGGGACTTGTATGGCTACACCTTC	CASSGDLYGYTF
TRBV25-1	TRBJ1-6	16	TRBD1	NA	TGTGCCAGCAGTGAATCCCACAGGGGGACTAATTCACCCCTCCACTTT	CASSESHRGTNSPLHF
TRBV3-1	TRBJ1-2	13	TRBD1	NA	TGTGCCAGCAGCCAGAACAGAGGGGGCGGCTACACCTTC	CASSQNRGGGYTF
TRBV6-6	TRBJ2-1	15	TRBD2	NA	TGTGCCAGCAGTTACCAACTAGCGGGGGGCAATGAGCAGTTCTTC	CASSYQLAGGNEQFF
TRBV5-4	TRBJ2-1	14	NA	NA	TGTGCCAGCAGCGGGGCGGGGGCGAGGGATTTGCAGTTCTTC	CASSGAGARDLQFF
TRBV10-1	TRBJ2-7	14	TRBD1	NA	TGCGCCAGCACCTCCGGGACAGGGCTACACGAGCAGTACTTC	CASTSGTGLHEQYF
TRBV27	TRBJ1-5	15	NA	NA	TGTGCCAGCAGTCAAGAGGGCCTCTCGATACAGCCCCAGCATTTT	CASSQEGLSIQPQHF
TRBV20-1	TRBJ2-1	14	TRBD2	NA	TGCAGTGCCGCACTAGCGGCCTCGGGAGGTGAGCAGTTCTTC	CSAALAASGGEQFF
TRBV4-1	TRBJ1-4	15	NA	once	TGCGCCAGCAGCCAAACTTCTGTCATCGGTGAAAAACTGTTTTTT	CASSQTSVIGEKLFF
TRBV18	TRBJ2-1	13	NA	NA	TGTGCCAGCTCACCACTAGAGGGAGGTGAGCAGTTCTTC	CASSPLEGGEQFF
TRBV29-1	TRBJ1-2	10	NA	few	TGCAGCGTTGATTCCTATGGCTACACCTTC	CSVDSYGYTF
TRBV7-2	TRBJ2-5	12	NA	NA	TGTGCCAGCAGCCCACGTCTGGAGTCGGTGTACTTC	CASSPRLESVYF
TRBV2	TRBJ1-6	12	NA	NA	TGTGCCAGCAGTGAAGAAGTCTCACCCCTCCACTTT	CASSEEVSPLHF
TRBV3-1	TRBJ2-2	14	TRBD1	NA	TGTGCCAGCCGAGGACAGGGGTACACCGGGGAGCTGTTTTTT	CASRGQGYTGELFF
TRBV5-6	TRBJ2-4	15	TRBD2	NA	TGTGCCAGCAGCCTTTCCACTAGCGGCTCAAACATTCAGTACTTC	CASSLSTSGSNIQYF
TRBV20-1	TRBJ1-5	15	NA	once	TGCAGTGCTAGAGAGGAGAAAGGCCATAATCAGCCCCAGCATTTT	CSAREEKGHNQPQHF
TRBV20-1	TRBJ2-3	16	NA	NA	TGCAGTGCTAGCGACCGGGGAAGCGGGCGCACAGATACGCAGTATTTT	CSASDRGSGRTDTQYF
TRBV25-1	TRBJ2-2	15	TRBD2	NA	TGTGCCAGCAGTGAATCCGGGAGGGACACCGGGGAGCTGTTTTTT	CASSESGRDTGELFF
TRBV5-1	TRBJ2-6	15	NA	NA	TGCGCCAGCAGCATTACAGGGTATGGGGCCAACGTCCTGACTTTC	CASSITGYGANVLTF
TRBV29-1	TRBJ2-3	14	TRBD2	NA	TGCAGCGCCGGGACTAGCGGGCTGATAGATACGCAGTATTTT	CSAGTSGLIDTQYF
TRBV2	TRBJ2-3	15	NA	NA	TGTGCCAGCAGTTTCGACAGTGGTGGGGGCAATACGCAGTATTTT	CASSFDSGGGNTQYF
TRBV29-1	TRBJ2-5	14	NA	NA	TGCAGCGTTGGCGGCGGCGCGGTTCAAGAGACCCAGTACTTC	CSVGGGAVQETQYF
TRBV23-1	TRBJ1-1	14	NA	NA	TGCGCCAGCAGACGAACCAGGGGAGACACTGAAGCTTTCTTT	CASRRTRGDTEAFF
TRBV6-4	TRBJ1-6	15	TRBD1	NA	TGTGCCAGCAGTGTCTCCGGGACAGGGGATTCACCCCTCCACTTT	CASSVSGTGDSPLHF
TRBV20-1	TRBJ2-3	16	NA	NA	TGCAGTGCTAGAAGACAGCGGGACATATCGACAGATACGCAGTATTTT	CSARRQRDISTDTQYF
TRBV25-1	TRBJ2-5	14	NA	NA	TGTGCCAGCAGTGGAGGCGTCGGCCAAGAGACCCAGTACTTC	CASSGGVGQETQYF
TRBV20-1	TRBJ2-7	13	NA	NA	TGCAGTGCTCCGGCCCCGTTCCACTACGAGCAGTACTTC	CSAPAPFHYEQYF
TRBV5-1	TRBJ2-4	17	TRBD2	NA	TGCGCCAGCAGCTTGGCCCCAGCGGGGGTTGGCAAAAACATTCAGTACTTC	CASSLAPAGVGKNIQYF
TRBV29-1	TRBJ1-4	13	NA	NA	TGCAGCGTCTCCCCGGTGGGGAATGAAAAACTGTTTTTT	CSVSPVGNEKLFF
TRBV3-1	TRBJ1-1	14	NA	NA	TGTGCCAGCAGCCAAGTCCCTGGGAACACTGAAGCTTTCTTT	CASSQVPGNTEAFF
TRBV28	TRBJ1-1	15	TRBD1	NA	TGTGCCAGCAGTGGATCCGGGACAGGGGACACTGAAGCTTTCTTT	CASSGSGTGDTEAFF
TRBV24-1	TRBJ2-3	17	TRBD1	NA	TGTGCCACCAGTGACGTGGACAGGGTGGGGAACACAGATACGCAGTATTTT	CATSDVDRVGNTDTQYF
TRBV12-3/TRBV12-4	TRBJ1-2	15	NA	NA	TGTGCCAGCAGACCAGGGAATGTGTGGTACTATGGCTACACCTTC	CASRPGNVWYYGYTF
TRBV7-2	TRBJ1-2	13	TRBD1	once	TGTGCCAGCAGCGGCCGGGACAGGGGTGGCTACACCTTC	CASSGRDRGGYTF
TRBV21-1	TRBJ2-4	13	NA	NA	TGTGCACTCCCGACAGGAACCAAAAACATTCAGTACTTC	CALPTGTKNIQYF
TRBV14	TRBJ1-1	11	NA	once	TGTGCCAGCAGCCAAGGGGGGACAGCTTTCTTT	CASSQGGTAFF
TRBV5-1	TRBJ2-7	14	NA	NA	TGCGCCAGCAGCTTGCTTGGGCCCAACTACGAGCAGTACTTC	CASSLLGPNYEQYF
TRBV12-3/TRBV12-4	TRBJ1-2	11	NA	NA	TGTGCCAGTTCTCCGGTTTCTGGCTACACCTTC	CASSPVSGYTF
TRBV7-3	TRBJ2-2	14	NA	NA	TGTGCCAGCAGCCTCAAGCGGGACACCGGGGAGCTGTTTTTT	CASSLKRDTGELFF
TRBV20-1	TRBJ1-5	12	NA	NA	TGCAGTGCTAGGGTCAGTAATCAGCCCCAGCATTTT	CSARVSNQPQHF
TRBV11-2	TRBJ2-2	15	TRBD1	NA	TGTGCCAGCAGCCGGGACAGGGTGATCGGCGGGGAGCTGTTTTTT	CASSRDRVIGGELFF
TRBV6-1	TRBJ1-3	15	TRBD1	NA	TGTGCCAGCAACCGGGACAGGGGCTCTGGAAACACCATATATTTT	CASNRDRGSGNTIYF
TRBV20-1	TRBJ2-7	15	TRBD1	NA	TGCAGTGCTAACGAACGGGGGACAGGTAGGGACGAGCAGTACTTC	CSANERGTGRDEQYF